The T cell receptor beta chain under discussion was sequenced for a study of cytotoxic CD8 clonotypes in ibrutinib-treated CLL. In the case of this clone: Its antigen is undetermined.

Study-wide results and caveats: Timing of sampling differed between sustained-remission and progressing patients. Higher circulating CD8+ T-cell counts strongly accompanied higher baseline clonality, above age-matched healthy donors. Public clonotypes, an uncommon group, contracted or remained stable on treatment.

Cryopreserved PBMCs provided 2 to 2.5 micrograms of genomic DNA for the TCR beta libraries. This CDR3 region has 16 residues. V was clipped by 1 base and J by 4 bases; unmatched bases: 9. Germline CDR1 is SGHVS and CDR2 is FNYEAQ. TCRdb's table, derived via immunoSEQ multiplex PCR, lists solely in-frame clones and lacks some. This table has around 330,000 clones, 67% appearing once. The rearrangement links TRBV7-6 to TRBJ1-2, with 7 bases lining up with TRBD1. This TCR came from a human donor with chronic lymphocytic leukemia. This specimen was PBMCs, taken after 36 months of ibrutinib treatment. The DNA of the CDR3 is TGTGCCAGCAGCTTAGAGGCGGGACAGACGGTCTATGGCTACACCTTC. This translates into CASSLEAGQTVYGYTF.